This entry lists 10 T cell receptor beta chains sequenced from one sample in a study of Graves' ophthalmopathy and Graves' hyperthyroidism. TCR beta CDR3 regions were amplified from RNA transcripts. Following a first-round RT-PCR that used HTBI primers, a second-round multiplex PCR was carried out. A single record per CDR3 protein comes from TCRdb applying MiXCR to the multiplex PCR reads. The repertoire holds about 550,000 distinct CDR3 sequences, with approximately 35% as singletons. Sequencing was carried out using peripheral blood or thyroid tissue (not recorded which). Every receptor here comes from an adult man with Graves' hyperthyroidism.

This clonotype was counted at least ten times. This chain uses TRBV7-2 with TRBJ2-7; D not certain. Germline CDR1 is SGHTA and CDR2 is FQGNSA. The CDR3 has 14 residues. The V end lost 1 base, the J end lost 0 bases, and 7 bases lay between the germline ends. DNA for the CDR3: TGTGCCAGCAGCTTAGATGCTAGCTCCTACGAGCAGTACTTC. Protein: CASSLDASSYEQYF. Supplemented by reference TRBV7-2 and TRBJ2-7, the full variable domain reads GAGVSQSPSNKVTEKGKDVELRCDPISGHTALYWYRQSLGQGLEFLIYFQGNSAPDKSGLPSDRFSAERTGGSVSTLTIQRTQQEDSAVYLCASSLDASSYEQYFGPGTRLTVT.

This clonotype has a count of ten or more. The chain uses TRBV28 and TRBJ1-6; a possible D gene is TRBD1 (6 bases). The CDR3 is made up of 13 amino acids. Trimming cost V 7 bases and J 7 bases, with 11 bases left between them. Germline V gene sequence: CDR1 MDHEN, CDR2 SYDVKM. Here the CDR3 DNA reads TGTGCCAGCAAGGGACACTTGAATTCACCCCTCCACTTT. It yields the protein CASKGHLNSPLHF.

This clonotype was counted a few times. The gene calls are TRBV25-1 and TRBJ2-3; 9 nucleotides line up with TRBD2. With 6 bases clipped from V and 4 bases from J, the junction kept 5 bases outside the gene matches. The germline V gene has CDR1 MGHDK and CDR2 SYGVNS. The CDR3 sequence is 14 residues long. In DNA, the CDR3 is TGTGCCAGCAGCGATAGCGGGAGCGCAGATACGCAGTATTTT. Amino acids: CASSDSGSADTQYF.

The chain combines TRBV20-1 with TRBJ2-7; D is possibly TRBD1 (6 bases). Germline-derived CDR1 and CDR2 are DFQATT and SNEGSKA (reference sequence). The V gene lost 3 bases and the J gene lost 6 bases, with 12 bases spanning the gap. The CDR3 runs 12 residues. DNA for the CDR3: TGCAGTGCTAGTACAGGGATTGGCGAGCAGTACTTC. It encodes CSASTGIGEQYF.

This clonotype was seen more than once but under ten times. This chain joins TRBV24-1 and TRBJ2-3; D is unresolved. In germline, CDR1 is KGHDR, CDR2 SFDVKD. CDR3 length equals 13 residues. V was shortened by 0 bases and J by 5 bases, with 5 bases between the two germline ends. The CDR3 region is CATSDLYQDTQYF. In nucleotides, the CDR3 is TGTGCCACCAGTGATTTGTACCAAGATACGCAGTATTTT.

Of note for this clonotype: The junction does not match germline at one end; this may be a read error. The gene calls are TRBV7-7 and TRBJ2-7; 8 bases map to TRBD1. The DNA end is more similar to TRBJ2-1, so the J call may be wrong. The length of the CDR3 is 20 residues. Germline lookup yields CDR1 SSHAT and CDR2 FNYEAQ (reference sequence). CDR3 loop: CASSLPWTGNLPSSYNEQFF. As DNA, the CDR3 is TGTGCTAGCAGCTTACCCTGGACAGGGAACCTTCCTAGCTCCTACAATGAGCAGTTCTTC.

This clonotype was seen repeatedly, ten times or more. The V call is TRBV12-3 or TRBV12-4, the J call TRBJ2-5, with 11 bases matching TRBD2. This CDR3 is built from 16 residues. J was trimmed by 3 bases and V by 5 bases; bases with no gene match: 8. In nucleotides, the CDR3 is TGTGCCAGCAGTCCACGGACTAGCGGGCTTAAAGAGACCCAGTACTTC. Its translation is CASSPRTSGLKETQYF.

The sample holds a few counts of this clonotype. The chain has TRBV11-2 and TRBJ1-6, with D unresolved. Germline CDR1 reads SGHAT; CDR2 reads FQNNGV. The CDR3 is 16 residues long. V lost 5 bases and J lost 4, with 15 bases in between. CDR3 DNA: TGTGCCAGCAGCGTAATCCCCGACTTATATAATTCACCCCTCCACTTT. It translates to CASSVIPDLYNSPLHF.

This clonotype was detected many times. The rearrangement joins TRBV29-1 to TRBJ1-1; D unclear. The germline V and J ends were trimmed by 1 base and 1 base, with 4 bases remaining between them. This CDR3 is built from 12 residues. Per germline, CDR1 SQVTM and CDR2 ANQGSEA. As DNA, the CDR3 is TGCAGCGTTGAAGCATGGAACACTGAAGCTTTCTTT. It specifies CSVEAWNTEAFF.

Turning to this clonotype: Being one base from a much bigger clone, this may be a read error. The chain combines TRBV19 with TRBJ1-5, with 8 bases identical to TRBD1. The CDR3 totals 15 residues. The germline gives CDR1 LNHDA, CDR2 SQIVND (reference sequence). The CDR3 loop reads CAGSITGGSNQPQHF. The CDR3 region has the DNA TGTGCCGGTAGTATTACAGGGGGGAGCAATCAGCCCCAGCATTTT.